This T cell receptor beta chain was sequenced during a study of shared clonotypes between healthy human individuals. Study overall: Per donor, CD8 memory used one plate, CD8 naive used two, CD4 memory used three and CD4 naive used three.

Naive CD8 isolation took CD45RO-negative cells positively selected for CCR7 and excluded terminally differentiated effector memory CD45RA+ cells. The CDR3 spans 17 residues. After removal of 7 bases from V and 6 bases from J, the junction contained 19 bases not matched to a gene. From germline, CDR1 is LNHDA and CDR2 SQIVND (reference sequence). Sequencing used immunoSEQ multiplex PCR; TCRdb keeps in-frame clones, though not all of them. The data hold 2 million to 2.5 million clones, with roughly 91% observed a single time. The chain is built from TRBV19 and TRBJ2-7; 9 bases are a match to TRBD1. The sequenced material came from naive CD8+ T cells from PBMCs. The receptor was derived from a man between 18 and 35 years old in good health. Some clones in this sample may be carry-over from other donors' samples. Here the CDR3 DNA reads TGTGCCAGTACCGGATTTAGGGGGACAGGGAAAGAGGGCGAGCAGTACTTC. This sequence encodes CASTGFRGTGKEGEQYF.